The 30 T cell receptor beta chains listed next were all sequenced from one sample in a study of blood T cell repertoires in COVID-19. The method was immunoSEQ multiplex PCR; TCRdb's version includes in-frame clones alone and lacks a portion of them. The table lists hundreds of thousands of clones, around 89% of them singletons. The sequenced sample consisted of peripheral blood. The origin of the receptors is a man aged 40-49 years with acute or convalescent COVID-19.

The chain couples TRBV28 to TRBJ1-3; D remains unclear. Germline V gene sequence: CDR1 MDHEN, CDR2 SYDVKM. V gave up 2 bases and J gave up 0 bases, with 8 bases separating them. The CDR3 covers 15 residues. The CDR3 region has the DNA TGTGCCAGCAGTTTACCAGGTAGCTCTGGAAACACCATATATTTT. Amino acids: CASSLPGSSGNTIYF. The full variable domain, rest sourced from reference TRBV28 and TRBJ1-3, is DVKVTQSSRYLVKRTGEKVFLECVQDMDHENMFWYRQDPGLGLRLIYFSYDVKMKEKGDIPEGYSVSREKKERFSLILESASTNQTSMYLCASSLPGSSGNTIYFGEGSWLTVV.

The rearrangement links TRBV12-5 to TRBJ1-5; TRBD1 aligns across 9 bases. Germline V gene data show CDR1 as LGHNT and CDR2 as FRNRAP. The CDR3 is 16 residues long. Germline trimming cut 6 bases from V and 7 bases from J; bases unmatched to any gene: 13. The CDR3 nucleotides read TGTGCTAGTGGACGGCCCGGGACAGGGCAGCTCCAGCCCCAGCATTTT. Protein: CASGRPGTGQLQPQHF. Filled out from reference TRBV12-5 and TRBJ1-5, the complete variable domain reads DARVTQTPRHKVTEMGQEVTMRCQPILGHNTVFWYRQTMMQGLELLAYFRNRAPLDDSGMPKDRFSAEMPDATLATLKIQPSEPRDSAVYFCASGRPGTGQLQPQHFGDGTRLSIL.

The rearrangement links TRBV10-3 to TRBJ1-4, with TRBD1 matching over 8 bases. The CDR3 is 15 amino acids. V shed 6 bases and J 0 bases; nucleotides not matched to a gene: 3. Germline loops: CDR1 ENHRY, CDR2 SYGVKD. Written as DNA, the CDR3 is TGTGCCATCAGACAGGGGGGAACAACTAATGAAAAACTGTTTTTT. Protein sequence: CAIRQGGTTNEKLFF.

The chain carries TRBV5-1 and TRBJ2-3; D might be TRBD1 (6 bases). Per the germline V gene, CDR1 is SGHRS and CDR2 is YFSETQ. V lost 0 bases, J lost 4 bases, and 15 bases lay in between. This CDR3 has 16 amino acids. The CDR3 is CASSLDHRASSDTQYF. Here the CDR3 DNA reads TGCGCCAGCAGCTTGGACCACAGGGCCAGCTCAGATACGCAGTATTTT.

This clone appeared many times. Other DNA sequences within the sample encode an identical CDR3. The chain couples TRBV12-5 to TRBJ2-7; the match to TRBD1 covers 10 bases. Germline lookup yields CDR1 LGHNT and CDR2 FRNRAP. The CDR3 extends over 16 amino acids. V lost 1 base to trimming and J lost 2 bases; unmatched junction nucleotides: 5. The CDR3 spells CASGLAGDRGAYEQYF. The CDR3 nucleotides read TGTGCTAGTGGTTTGGCAGGGGACAGGGGCGCCTACGAGCAGTACTTC.

The gene calls are TRBV7-9 and TRBJ2-7; the D gene is possibly TRBD1 (6 bases). The CDR3 has 15 residues. The V and J ends lost 4 bases and 4 bases respectively, with 17 bases between them. Germline V CDR1 and CDR2: SEHNR, FQNEAQ (reference sequence). For the CDR3, the DNA is TGTGCCAGCAGCTCCCCCCGGGACACCTTTTACGAGCAGTACTTC. This codes for CASSSPRDTFYEQYF. The entire variable domain, with the rest obtained from reference TRBV7-9 and TRBJ2-7, is as follows: DTGVSQNPRHKITKRGQNVTFRCDPISEHNRLYWYRQTLGQGPEFLTYFQNEAQLEKSRLLSDRFSAERPKGSFSTLEIQRTEQGDSAMYLCASSSPRDTFYEQYFGPGTRLTVT.

The chain joins TRBV7-8 to TRBJ1-1; D possibly corresponds to TRBD1 (5 bases). V was cut by 4 bases and J by 4 bases, with 13 bases left in between. The CDR3 runs to 14 residues. The germline V gene encodes CDR1 SGHVS and CDR2 FQNEAQ. The CDR3 loop is CASSSKRGGTEAFF. The CDR3 coding sequence is TGTGCCAGCAGCTCAAAACGGGGGGGCACTGAAGCTTTCTTT.

The chain recombines TRBV15 with TRBJ2-3; 7 bases fit TRBD2. CDR1 is LNHNV, CDR2 YYDKDF, per germline (reference sequence). This CDR3 contains 15 residues. Trimming took 5 bases from V and 2 from J; bases not matched to a gene: 7. CDR3: CATSPSLADTDTQYF. The CDR3 coding sequence is TGTGCCACCAGCCCTTCCCTAGCGGACACAGATACGCAGTATTTT. Together with reference TRBV15 and TRBJ2-3, the CDR3 gives the full variable domain: DAMVIQNPRYQVTQFGKPVTLSCSQTLNHNVMYWYQQKSSQAPKLLFHYYDKDFNNEADTPDNFQSRRPNTSFCFLDIRSPGLGDTAMYLCATSPSLADTDTQYFGPGTRLTVL.

The chain joins TRBV18 to TRBJ2-3; possible D gene TRBD1, 6 bases. V lost 3 bases and J 1 base, leaving 14 bases between the germline ends. The CDR3 extends over 16 amino acids. CDR1 and CDR2 from the germline V gene are KGHSH and LQKENI. CDR3 protein: CASSPRTVRRTDTQYF. CDR3 in DNA: TGTGCCAGCTCACCGAGGACAGTCAGACGCACAGATACGCAGTATTTT.

This chain connects TRBV9 to TRBJ1-6; D is ambiguous. Trimming stripped 3 bases from V and 7 bases from J, with 11 bases between. This CDR3 is 14 amino acids long. Germline V gene sequence: CDR1 SGDLS, CDR2 YYNGEE. In DNA form, the CDR3 reads TGTGCCAGCAGCGGGTCCGGTCGCAATTCACCCCTCCACTTT. It specifies CASSGSGRNSPLHF.

The chain recombines TRBV12-5 with TRBJ2-3; a possible D gene is TRBD1 (5 bases). Trimming shortened V by 7 bases and J by 6 bases, and 14 bases separated the two germline ends. The CDR3 is 13 residues long. Germline V gene sequence: CDR1 LGHNT, CDR2 FRNRAP. The CDR3 loop reads CASEGAGRDTQYF. In nucleotides, the CDR3 is TGTGCTAGTGAAGGGGCTGGCAGGGATACGCAGTATTTT.

The chain carries TRBV7-6 and TRBJ2-7; tentative D call: TRBD2 (5 bases). Trimming shortened V by 5 bases and J by 2 bases, and 13 bases separated the two germline ends. The CDR3 length is 14 residues. The V gene's germline CDR1 is SGHVS and CDR2 FNYEAQ. The CDR3 loop reads CASSPGRGTYEQYF. For the CDR3, the DNA is TGTGCCAGCAGCCCAGGCCGGGGAACCTACGAGCAGTACTTC.

This chain joins TRBV11-2 and TRBJ1-2; no definite D call. Trimming removed 1 base from V and 6 bases from J, with 9 bases in between. Per germline, CDR1 SGHAT and CDR2 FQNNGV. This CDR3 region has 13 residues. The CDR3 is CASSLGLPDGYTF. The CDR3 DNA follows: TGTGCCAGCAGCTTAGGTCTACCCGATGGCTACACCTTC.

The chain employs TRBV7-9 and TRBJ2-7; D uncertain. CDR1 SEHNR and CDR2 FQNEAQ come from the germline V gene (reference sequence). Trimming left V 4 bases short and J 5 bases short, with 9 bases between. This CDR3 is built from 12 residues. DNA for the CDR3: TGTGCCAGCAGCTATACAGAACACGAGCAGTACTTC. This encodes CASSYTEHEQYF. Combining the CDR3 with reference TRBV7-9 and TRBJ2-7 gives the whole variable domain DTGVSQNPRHKITKRGQNVTFRCDPISEHNRLYWYRQTLGQGPEFLTYFQNEAQLEKSRLLSDRFSAERPKGSFSTLEIQRTEQGDSAMYLCASSYTEHEQYFGPGTRLTVT.

V is TRBV19 and J is TRBJ2-1; 12 bases are a match to TRBD2. The CDR3 spans 16 residues. Germline loops: CDR1 LNHDA, CDR2 SQIVND (reference sequence). Trimming cost V 8 bases and J 8 bases; bases outside gene matches: 13. Here the CDR3 reads CASRRTSGGPRYEQFF. CDR3 in DNA: TGTGCCAGTCGAAGAACTAGCGGGGGGCCCCGGTATGAGCAGTTCTTC.

V is TRBV9 and J is TRBJ2-2; D may be TRBD2 (5 bases). Germline CDR1 is SGDLS and CDR2 is YYNGEE. Trimming removed 5 bases at V and 7 bases at J, with 15 bases between. This CDR3 comprises 14 residues. CDR3 DNA sequence: TGTGCCAGCAGTCAAGAACTAGTTGGCGGGGAGCTGTTTTTT. Translation gives CASSQELVGGELFF.

The chain couples TRBV28 to TRBJ1-1; perhaps TRBD1 as D (6 bases). Germline CDR1 reads MDHEN; CDR2 reads SYDVKM. The CDR3 loop spans 16 amino acids. Trimming pared 8 bases from V and 1 base from J, leaving 20 bases between. The chain's CDR3 is CASPPRQGRGNTEAFF. The DNA of the CDR3 is TGTGCCAGCCCCCCTCGACAAGGCAGGGGGAACACTGAAGCTTTCTTT.

This clone was detected once. The V call is TRBV28, the J call TRBJ1-4; tentative D call: TRBD1 (6 bases). Germline CDR1 MDHEN, CDR2 SYDVKM. The V and J ends lost 6 bases and 6 bases respectively, with 14 bases between them. This CDR3 comprises 14 residues. DNA for the CDR3: TGTGCCAGCAGGGCAGGGGTCCAACATGAAAAACTGTTTTTT. It encodes CASRAGVQHEKLFF.

This rearrangement joins TRBV12-3 or TRBV12-4 to TRBJ2-3; D might be TRBD2 (6 bases). The CDR3 covers 13 residues. The ends were cut back, 3 bases at V and 6 bases at J, with 10 bases in the middle. The CDR3 sequence: CASSLRAGDTQYF. For the CDR3, the DNA is TGTGCCAGCAGTTTGCGGGCGGGGGATACGCAGTATTTT.

The chain carries TRBV2 and TRBJ2-1; D is unclear. This CDR3 has 15 amino acids. Germline lookup yields CDR1 SNHLY and CDR2 FYNNEI. Trimming left V 6 bases short and J 0 bases short, with 12 bases between. In DNA form, the CDR3 reads TGTGCCAGCAGGGCTAGAGGTGGCTCCTACAATGAGCAGTTCTTC. It yields the protein CASRARGGSYNEQFF. Variable domain in full (rest from reference TRBV2 and TRBJ2-1): EPEVTQTPSHQVTQMGQEVILRCVPISNHLYFYWYRQILGQKVEFLVSFYNNEISEKSEIFDDQFSVERPDGSNFTLKIRSTKLEDSAMYFCASRARGGSYNEQFFGPGTRLTVL.

This chain joins TRBV10-1 and TRBJ1-2; D is uncertain. The CDR3 loop spans 15 amino acids. Trimming stripped 5 bases from V and 5 bases from J, with 18 bases between. Germline CDR1 is WNHNN and CDR2 is SYGVQD (reference sequence). The CDR3 is CASSPRGAHGYGYTF. The DNA of the CDR3 is TGCGCCAGCAGTCCCCGAGGCGCGCATGGGTATGGCTACACCTTC.

In its sample, this clone was seen once. The V and J genes are TRBV28 and TRBJ2-7, with no clear D. This CDR3 is built from 13 residues. Germline V gene data show CDR1 as MDHEN and CDR2 as SYDVKM. Trimming took off 2 bases at V and 0 bases at J, with 5 bases between the two ends. CDR3 DNA sequence: TGTGCCAGCAGTTTAAATCTCTCCTACGAGCAGTACTTC. This gives the protein CASSLNLSYEQYF.

This chain uses TRBV7-9 with TRBJ1-1, with unresolved D. CDR1 is SEHNR, CDR2 FQNEAQ, per germline (reference sequence). The CDR3 has 12 amino acids. Deletions cut 5 bases from V and 6 bases from J, with 10 bases between. The CDR3 reads CASSPVSAEAFF. CDR3 nucleotide sequence: TGTGCCAGCAGCCCCGTATCCGCTGAAGCTTTCTTT. The full variable domain, rest sourced from reference TRBV7-9 and TRBJ1-1, is DTGVSQNPRHKITKRGQNVTFRCDPISEHNRLYWYRQTLGQGPEFLTYFQNEAQLEKSRLLSDRFSAERPKGSFSTLEIQRTEQGDSAMYLCASSPVSAEAFFGQGTRLTVV.

This chain joins TRBV7-8 and TRBJ2-7, with TRBD1 identical over 7 bases. CDR1 SGHVS and CDR2 FQNEAQ come from the germline V gene. This CDR3 has 15 residues. V gave up 3 bases and J gave up 2 bases; unmatched junction bases: 7. The CDR3 DNA reads TGTGCCAGCAGCTTGAGACAGGGACACCCCTACGAGCAGTACTTC. Protein: CASSLRQGHPYEQYF.

The V call is TRBV6-5, the J call TRBJ2-7; D is possibly TRBD2 (7 bases). Germline V CDR1 and CDR2: MNHEY, SVGAGI. Deletions cut 10 bases from V and 0 bases from J, with 16 bases between. This CDR3 contains 14 residues. CDR3 DNA: TGTGCCACCGTAACAGGGAGGGCCTCCTACGAGCAGTACTTC. This codes for CATVTGRASYEQYF.

CDR3 nucleotides: TGTGCCAGCAGCCTAAATTGGGGTGGGCGGGAACGGTACTTC. Its protein is CASSLNWGGRERYF. The V gene is TRBV3-1 (or the pseudogene TRBV3-2), the J gene TRBJ2-5; weak D call: TRBD2 (6 bases). The CDR3 has 14 amino acids. Germline V CDR1 and CDR2: LGHDT, YNNKEL (reference sequence). The V gene lost 4 bases and the J gene lost 13 bases, with 22 bases spanning the gap.

The genes are TRBV18 and TRBJ2-3; D possibly corresponds to TRBD2 (5 bases). V was trimmed by 0 bases and J by 10 bases, leaving 14 bases between them. The CDR3 runs 14 residues. Germline V gene data show CDR1 as KGHSH and CDR2 as LQKENI. This CDR3 is CASSPPPTRDAQYF. CDR3 nucleotides: TGTGCCAGCTCACCACCGCCTACACGGGATGCGCAGTATTTT. Looking up the rest from reference TRBV18 and TRBJ2-3 gives the full variable domain: NAGVMQNPRHLVRRRGQEARLRCSPMKGHSHVYWYRQLPEEGLKFMVYLQKENIIDESGMPKERFSAEFPKEGPSILRIQQVVRGDSAAYFCASSPPPTRDAQYFGPGTRLTVL.

This clone appeared a few times. The gene calls are TRBV6-5 and TRBJ1-4; 8 bases agree with TRBD1. This CDR3 has 13 residues. Germline CDR1 and CDR2: MNHEY and SVGAGI. J was trimmed by 13 bases and V by 4 bases; bases with no gene match: 8. This CDR3 is CASSLAQGGGLFF. Here the CDR3 DNA reads TGTGCCAGCAGTTTAGCACAGGGGGGTGGACTGTTTTTT.

The chain is built from TRBV4-2 and TRBJ2-6, with 9 bases matching TRBD2. The V and J ends lost 4 bases and 0 bases, in that order; junction bases with no gene match: 16. CDR1 is LGHNA, CDR2 YNFKEQ, per germline. CDR3 length equals 21 residues. CDR3 region: CASSPTGRVAGASSGANVLTF. The DNA for the CDR3 is TGTGCCAGCAGCCCCACCGGTAGGGTAGCGGGGGCCAGCTCTGGGGCCAACGTCCTGACTTTC.

This chain uses TRBV28 with TRBJ1-2; TRBD1 aligns across 10 bases. Per the germline V gene, CDR1 is MDHEN and CDR2 is SYDVKM. V trimming: 2 bases; J trimming: 8 bases; junction bases outside the gene matches: 17. CDR3 length: 18 residues. The CDR3 protein is CASSLLYNPGQGSSGYTF. In DNA, the CDR3 is TGTGCCAGCAGTTTACTCTATAACCCGGGACAGGGGTCGAGCGGCTACACCTTC.